This record looks at one TCR beta chain sequence and its context. The antigen is not known. This entry belongs to a study of T cells in Graves' hyperthyroidism and ophthalmopathy. The study's findings and limits: Among thyroid clonotypes expanded above 0.001, most also appeared in blood. Ophthalmopathy got predicted by the model a median around 6.8 months before its onset.

Investigators excluded patients with uncontrolled infection, other autoimmune disease, pregnancy or lactation. Diagnostic decisions used clinical symptoms, serum thyroxine and TRAb, thyroid ultrasound and orbital computed tomography. V was clipped by 5 bases and J by 4 bases; unmatched bases: 5. Germline V gives CDR1 MNHEY, CDR2 SMNVEV (reference sequence). This CDR3 comprises 14 residues. Amplification of TCR beta CDR3 regions was performed using RNA transcripts as template. The TCR CDR3 was amplified in a first-round RT-PCR using the HTBI primer set. A single record per CDR3 protein comes from TCRdb applying MiXCR to the multiplex PCR reads. This table has approximately 590,000 distinct CDR3 sequences, around 16% appearing once.

The TCR was taken from a young woman with Graves' hyperthyroidism. V usage is TRBV27 and J usage is TRBJ1-1; 9 positions match TRBD1. The sample consisted of blood. The DNA for the CDR3 is TGTGCCAGCAGTCAAACGGGACAGGGCACTGAAGCTTTCTTT. Translated: CASSQTGQGTEAFF.